The 12 T cell receptor beta chains below come from one sample, sequenced in a study of OX40 agonist ivuxolimab in advanced cancers. Profiled with immunoSEQ multiplex PCR; TCRdb holds only in-frame clones, not every one. Here the sample spans just over 80,000 clones, around 87% being singletons. Sequencing used CD4+ or CD8+ T cells sorted from blood, obtained in a trial of the OX40 agonist ivuxolimab. The source of these receptors is an adult with an advanced solid tumor such as melanoma, head and neck, liver or kidney cancer.

In its sample, this clone was seen a few times. V and J are TRBV28 and TRBJ1-3; D is possibly TRBD1 (5 bases). This CDR3 has 15 amino acids. Germline V gene sequence: CDR1 MDHEN, CDR2 SYDVKM. Trimming left V 6 bases short and J 1 base short, with 13 bases between. The CDR3 DNA reads TGTGCCAGCAGGAAGTCGGGGGTGTCTGGAAACACCATATATTTT. Protein sequence: CASRKSGVSGNTIYF.

The V call is TRBV6-5, the J call TRBJ2-1, with TRBD2 identical over 7 bases. There are 16 residues in the CDR3. The germline V gene encodes CDR1 MNHEY and CDR2 SVGAGI. The junction had 9 bases not matched to a gene; V was cut back by 3 bases and J by 4 bases. CDR3 nucleotides: TGTGCCAGCAGTTATGGCGGACTAGAGTCATACAATGAGCAGTTCTTC. This gives the protein CASSYGGLESYNEQFF.

CDR3 sequence: CASSRGGAYTEAFF. The CDR3 DNA reads as TGTGCCAGCAGTAGGGGGGGCGCATACACTGAAGCTTTCTTT. The chain is built from TRBV28 and TRBJ1-1; a weak D match, TRBD1 (6 bases). The CDR3 totals 14 residues. Trimming took off 5 bases at V and 3 bases at J, with 13 bases between the two ends. CDR1 is MDHEN, CDR2 SYDVKM, per germline.

The chain combines TRBV5-1 with TRBJ1-2, with D perhaps matching TRBD1 (6 bases). This CDR3 has 14 amino acids. Germline-derived CDR1 and CDR2 are SGHRS and YFSETQ. The ends were cut back, 0 bases at V and 7 bases at J, with 13 bases in the middle. The CDR3: CASSLGSGDLGYTF. CDR3 coding DNA: TGCGCCAGCAGCTTGGGGTCAGGGGATCTTGGCTACACCTTC.

The chain has TRBV18 and TRBJ1-5; D is possibly TRBD1 (5 bases). Per germline, CDR1 KGHSH and CDR2 LQKENI. V gave up 1 base and J gave up 11 bases, with 18 bases separating them. The CDR3 is 15 residues long. In DNA, the CDR3 is TGTGCCAGCTCACCACGCCGGGGGGAGGGAAGGACCCAGCATTTT. Amino acids: CASSPRRGEGRTQHF.

This chain uses TRBV5-5 with TRBJ1-6; D unclear. Germline CDR1 is SGHKS and CDR2 is YYEKEE (reference sequence). The length of the CDR3 is 12 residues. Trimming left V 0 bases short and J 10 bases short, with 5 bases between. CDR3: CASSLDVSPLHF. CDR3 nucleotide sequence: TGTGCCAGCAGCTTGGACGTATCACCCCTCCACTTT. The full variable domain, completed using reference TRBV5-5 and TRBJ1-6, is DAGVTQSPTHLIKTRGQQVTLRCSPISGHKSVSWYQQVLGQGPQFIFQYYEKEERGRGNFPDRFSARQFPNYSSELNVNALLLGDSALYLCASSLDVSPLHFGNGTRLTVT.

J is TRBJ2-1 and V is TRBV7-2; 9 nucleotides line up with TRBD2. J was trimmed by 1 base and V by 3 bases; bases with no gene match: 4. Germline-derived CDR1 and CDR2 are SGHTA and FQGNSA. The CDR3 is 16 amino acids. The chain's CDR3 is CASSFLAGVSYNEQFF. In DNA, the CDR3 is TGTGCCAGCAGCTTCTTAGCGGGAGTTTCCTACAATGAGCAGTTCTTC.

V and J are TRBV5-8 and TRBJ2-1; 7 nucleotides align to TRBD1. V shed 0 bases, J shed 3 bases, and the junction held 3 bases outside the gene matches. Germline CDR1 is SGHTS and CDR2 is YDEGEE. CDR3 length: 15 residues. The CDR3 coding sequence is TGTGCCAGCAGCTTGGCGGGACAGTACTACAATGAGCAGTTCTTC. Residues: CASSLAGQYYNEQFF.

This chain uses TRBV14 with TRBJ1-1, with unresolved D. The CDR3 is made up of 16 amino acids. Trimming cost V 5 bases and J 1 base, with 17 bases left between them. Germline CDR1 is SGHDN and CDR2 is FVKESK. As DNA, the CDR3 is TGTGCCAGCAGCGAATCGGGGTGGTCTACGAACACTGAAGCTTTCTTT. Translation gives CASSESGWSTNTEAFF.

The chain recombines TRBV28 with TRBJ1-4; D may be TRBD1 (6 bases). V lost 5 bases, J lost 1 base, and 11 bases lay in between. Germline V lookup: CDR1 MDHEN, CDR2 SYDVKM. The CDR3 contains 15 residues. CDR3 sequence reads: CASSDQGLTNEKLFF. CDR3 coding DNA: TGTGCCAGCAGTGATCAGGGGTTAACTAATGAAAAACTGTTTTTT.

The chain uses TRBV5-1 and TRBJ1-1; D is undetermined. The V and J ends lost 5 bases and 5 bases respectively, with 7 bases between them. The CDR3 is 11 residues long. Germline-derived CDR1 and CDR2 are SGHRS and YFSETQ. CDR3 region: CASSERTEAFF. The CDR3 coding sequence is TGCGCCAGCAGTGAGAGGACTGAAGCTTTCTTT.

This clone was counted a few times. The genes are TRBV28 and TRBJ2-5; 8 bases align to TRBD2. Unmatched junction bases numbered 11, after V lost 6 bases and J lost 5 bases. CDR3 length: 15 residues. Germline-derived CDR1 and CDR2 are MDHEN and SYDVKM. Here the CDR3 DNA reads TGTGCCAGCAGGGTAGCGGGGTCCGCGGGTGAGACCCAGTACTTC. It codes for CASRVAGSAGETQYF.